This T cell receptor (beta chain) stems from a study of cytomegalovirus exposure and HLA in healthy donors. Overall study findings and caveats: One later analysis reportedly identified an Asian-associated ancestry cluster that showed fewer N-insertions than the roughly 600-donor mean. Presence/absence comparisons presumed near-even sequencing depth among donors. The later analysis indicated that the majority of CMV-associated TCR beta chains appeared HLA-restricted. For most TCR beta V segments, an earlier analysis put the productive rate at about 90% or about 30% of the time.

The PCR was carried out with 60 Vbeta primers and 13 Jbeta primers. Profiling relied on immunoSEQ multiplex PCR, and the TCRdb table lists in-frame clones only, not all of them. This sample contains roughly 62,000 clones. On this clone: Its antigen is not identified.

With V trimmed by 3 bases and J by 0 bases, 5 bases remained unmatched. Germline loops: CDR1 SGDLS, CDR2 YYNGEE. The CDR3 has 17 residues. What was sequenced was PBMCs. This clonotype was sampled from a male donor in good health and CMV-seronegative. The chain links TRBV9 to TRBJ2-6, with 8 bases that match TRBD1. The CDR3 loop reads CASSEQGVDSGANVLTF. The CDR3 region has the DNA TGTGCCAGCAGCGAACAGGGGGTAGACTCTGGGGCCAACGTCCTGACTTTC. Looking up the rest from reference TRBV9 and TRBJ2-6 gives the full variable domain: DSGVTQTPKHLITATGQRVTLRCSPRSGDLSVYWYQQSLDQGLQFLIQYYNGEERAKGNILERFSAQQFPDLHSELNLSSLELGDSALYFCASSEQGVDSGANVLTFGAGSRLTVL.